This TCR beta chain was found in a study of T cell changes during pregnancy in multiple sclerosis. The CDR3 runs to 14 residues. Per the germline V gene, CDR1 is WSHSY and CDR2 is SAAADI. Trimming at V came to 6 bases and at J to 5 bases, leaving 8 bases not matched to a gene. The repertoire was sequenced with immunoSEQ multiplex PCR; TCRdb's copy has only in-frame clones and lacks some. The table shows approximately 89,000 clones, with over 90% occurring only once. The source material was peripheral blood, sampled in the third trimester of pregnancy. This chain connects TRBV10-2 to TRBJ2-5, with 8 bases identical to TRBD1. The receptor was isolated from a female donor with multiple sclerosis, enrolled in a pregnancy study. The chain's CDR3 is CASRTTGGGETQYF. CDR3 coding DNA: TGCGCCAGCAGAACAACAGGGGGTGGGGAGACCCAGTACTTC.